One sample yielded the 8 T cell receptor beta chains listed below, sequenced in a study of blood T cells in healthy people across ages. Through a sample-barcoded 5' primer and a J-beta primer mix, a second PCR was run for about 7 to 12 cycles. MiXCR was run by TCRdb on the 5' RACE reads, yielding one entry per CDR3 protein. This sample yields under 2 million distinct CDR3 sequences, of which around 35% are seen a single time; about 11% belongs to the top ten. Sequencing input: blood. These receptors all come from a woman under 40 in good health.

This clonotype was recorded many times. Here the CDR3 DNA reads TGCAGCGTTGAAGAGGGCAGGGATCTTTCTGGGGCCAACGTCCTGACTTTC. It is translated as CSVEEGRDLSGANVLTF. The gene calls are TRBV29-1 and TRBJ2-6; TRBD1 is a possible D gene (5 bases). The V gene's germline CDR1 is SQVTM and CDR2 ANQGSEA. The CDR3 loop spans 17 amino acids. Trimming stripped 0 bases from V and 1 base from J, with 13 bases between.

V is TRBV12-3 or TRBV12-4 and J is TRBJ2-7; the D is unclear. V lost 6 bases to trimming and J lost 2 bases, with 11 bases between them. CDR3 length: 13 amino acids. The CDR3 DNA reads as TGTGCCAGCAGGGACGGCAGTCCCTACGAGCAGTACTTC. Translated, it gives CASRDGSPYEQYF.

Concerning this clonotype itself: One junction end disagrees with the germline gene, perhaps due to a read error. V is TRBV20-1 and J is TRBJ1-2, with D unclear. Germline V gives CDR1 DFQATT, CDR2 SNEGSKA (reference sequence). The CDR3 covers 12 residues. The CDR3 loop is CSASSGNYGHTF. CDR3 nucleotides: TGCAGTGCTAGTTCGGGGAACTATGGCCACACCTTC.

The chain combines TRBV11-2 with TRBJ2-5, with a weak D call TRBD2 (6 bases). CDR3 size: 17 residues. V was pared by 4 bases and J by 11 bases, with 29 bases between. Germline CDR1 reads SGHAT; CDR2 reads FQNNGV. CDR3 region: CASSSLSSTRKDNEQYF. The CDR3 DNA reads TGTGCCAGCAGCTCTCTCTCCTCGACTAGGAAAGACAATGAGCAGTACTTC.

This clonotype was picked up a small number of times. CDR3 sequence (DNA): TGTGCCAGCAGCCGGGACAGCCGACAAGAGACCCAGTACTTC. Translating it yields CASSRDSRQETQYF. The chain links TRBV2 to TRBJ2-5; the match to TRBD1 covers 7 bases. The V gene end was trimmed by 6 bases and the J gene end by 2 bases; junction bases not matched to a gene: 6. This CDR3 has 14 residues. In germline, CDR1 is SNHLY, CDR2 FYNNEI.

The gene calls are TRBV3-1 and TRBJ2-5, with a weak D call TRBD2 (6 bases). The CDR3 is 13 residues long. Trimming shortened V by 4 bases and J by 4 bases, and 10 bases separated the two germline ends. Germline V lookup: CDR1 LGHDT, CDR2 YNNKEL (reference sequence). CDR3 region: CASSPKAGETQYF. The CDR3 bases are TGTGCCAGCAGCCCCAAAGCGGGAGAGACCCAGTACTTC.

The chain combines TRBV28 with TRBJ1-2, with D hard to call. The V and J ends lost 3 bases and 4 bases respectively, with 12 bases between them. This CDR3 comprises 14 residues. Germline CDR1 MDHEN, CDR2 SYDVKM. Written as DNA, the CDR3 is TGTGCCAGCAGTTTTAATCGGCAGAGCTATGGCTACACCTTC. This encodes CASSFNRQSYGYTF.

The J gene is TRBJ2-3, the V gene TRBV20-1, with 7 bases aligning to TRBD2. The germline V gene encodes CDR1 DFQATT and CDR2 SNEGSKA (reference sequence). The V segment lost 5 bases and the J segment 2 bases; nucleotides outside the gene matches: 7. The CDR3 contains 14 residues. Here the CDR3 reads CSAASGELTDTQYF. CDR3 nucleotides: TGCAGTGCTGCCAGCGGGGAGCTCACAGATACGCAGTATTTT.